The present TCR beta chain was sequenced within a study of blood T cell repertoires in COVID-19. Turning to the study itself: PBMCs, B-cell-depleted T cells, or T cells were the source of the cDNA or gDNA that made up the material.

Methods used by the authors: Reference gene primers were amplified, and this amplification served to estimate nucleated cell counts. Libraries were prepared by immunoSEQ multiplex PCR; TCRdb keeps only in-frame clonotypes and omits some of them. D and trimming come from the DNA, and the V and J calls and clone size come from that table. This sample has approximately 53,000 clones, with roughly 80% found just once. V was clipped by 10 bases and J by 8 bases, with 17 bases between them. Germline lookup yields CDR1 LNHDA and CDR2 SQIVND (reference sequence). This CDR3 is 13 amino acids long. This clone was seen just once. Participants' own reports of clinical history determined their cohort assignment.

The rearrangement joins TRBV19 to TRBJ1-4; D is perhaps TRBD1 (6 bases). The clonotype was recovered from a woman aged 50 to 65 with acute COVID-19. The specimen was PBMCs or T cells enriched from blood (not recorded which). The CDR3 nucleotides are TGTGCCACCATGGGGGGGCCTCGGGAAAAACTGTTTTTT. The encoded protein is CATMGGPREKLFF.